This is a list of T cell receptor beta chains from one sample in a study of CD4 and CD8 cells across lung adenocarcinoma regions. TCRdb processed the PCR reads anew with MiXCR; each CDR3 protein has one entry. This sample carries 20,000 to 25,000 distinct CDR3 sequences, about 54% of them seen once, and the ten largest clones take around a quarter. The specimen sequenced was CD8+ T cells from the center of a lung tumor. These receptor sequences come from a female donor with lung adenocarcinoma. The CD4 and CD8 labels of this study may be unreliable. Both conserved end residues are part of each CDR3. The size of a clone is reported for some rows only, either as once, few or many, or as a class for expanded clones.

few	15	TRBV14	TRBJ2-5	CASSQERDYQETQYF
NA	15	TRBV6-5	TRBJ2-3	CASSYGQVGTEAQFF
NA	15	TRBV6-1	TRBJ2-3	CASSPRGGSTDTQYF
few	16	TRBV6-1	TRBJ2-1	CASSDRVVSGIDEQFF
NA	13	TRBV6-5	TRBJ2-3	CARRYASTDTQYF
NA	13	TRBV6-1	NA	CASSGPATYEQYF
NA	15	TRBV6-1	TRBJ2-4	CASSAGQWDENTQYF
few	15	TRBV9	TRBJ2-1	CASSVDLTSPNEQFF
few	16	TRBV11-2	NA	CASSSAGALGRGAQYF
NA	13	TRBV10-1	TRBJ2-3	CATGRTLKDTQYF
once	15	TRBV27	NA	CAGGFGGREQDTQYF
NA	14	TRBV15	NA	CATSRPSGLETQYF
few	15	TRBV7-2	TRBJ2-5	CASSSGVQRKETQYF
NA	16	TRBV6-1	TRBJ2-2	CASTKGTGQGSGELFF
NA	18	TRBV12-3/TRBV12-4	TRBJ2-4	CASSSPGTGLLGPNTQYF
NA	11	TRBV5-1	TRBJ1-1	CASSLEGRAFF
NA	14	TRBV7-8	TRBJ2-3	CASSLGYGTDTQYF
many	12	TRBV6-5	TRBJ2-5	CASSYNQETQYF
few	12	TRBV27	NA	CAGSPGTDTQYF
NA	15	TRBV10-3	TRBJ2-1	CAIGPGQEKGDEQFF
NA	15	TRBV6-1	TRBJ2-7	CASSDRGSGSYVQSF
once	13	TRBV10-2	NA	CASSLVQTETQYF
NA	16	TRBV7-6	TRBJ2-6	CASSQRQGSGANVLTF
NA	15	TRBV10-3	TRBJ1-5	CAISESTGLGQPQHF
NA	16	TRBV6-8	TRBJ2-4	CASSPPGLRAKNTQYF
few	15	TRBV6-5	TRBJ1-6	CASSYSMDWNSPLHF
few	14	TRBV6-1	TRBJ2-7	CASSEKRGPYEQYF
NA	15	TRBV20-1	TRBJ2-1	CSASGTGEVSYEQFF
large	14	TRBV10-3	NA	CAISARDRGGEQYF
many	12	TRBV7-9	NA	CASSREGETQYF
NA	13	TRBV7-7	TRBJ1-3	CASSLNRQGTIYF
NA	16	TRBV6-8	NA	CACGEDGRRAQDIQYF
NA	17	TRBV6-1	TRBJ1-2	CASSERQDTSHNYGYTF
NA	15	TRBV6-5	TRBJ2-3	CASSYQGAYKDTQYF
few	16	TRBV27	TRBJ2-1	CASSSYRGLYYNEQFF